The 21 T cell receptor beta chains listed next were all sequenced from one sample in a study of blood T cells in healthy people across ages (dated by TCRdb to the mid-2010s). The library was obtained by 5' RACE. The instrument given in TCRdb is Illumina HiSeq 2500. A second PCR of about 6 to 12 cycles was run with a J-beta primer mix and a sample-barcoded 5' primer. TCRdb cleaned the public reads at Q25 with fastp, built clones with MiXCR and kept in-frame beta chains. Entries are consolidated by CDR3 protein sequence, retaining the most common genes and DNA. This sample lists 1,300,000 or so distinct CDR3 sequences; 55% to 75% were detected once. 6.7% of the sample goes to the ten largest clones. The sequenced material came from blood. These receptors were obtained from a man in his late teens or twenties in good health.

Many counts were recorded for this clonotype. The CDR3 reads CSAGPAMTGTMEYGYTF. Written as DNA, the CDR3 is TGCAGCGCTGGCCCCGCTATGACAGGGACAATGGAGTATGGCTACACCTTC. The chain links TRBV29-1 to TRBJ1-2, with 7 bases aligning to TRBD1. CDR1 is SQVTM, CDR2 ANQGSEA, per germline. V lost 7 bases and J lost 5; bases outside the gene matches: 22. CDR3 length equals 17 residues.

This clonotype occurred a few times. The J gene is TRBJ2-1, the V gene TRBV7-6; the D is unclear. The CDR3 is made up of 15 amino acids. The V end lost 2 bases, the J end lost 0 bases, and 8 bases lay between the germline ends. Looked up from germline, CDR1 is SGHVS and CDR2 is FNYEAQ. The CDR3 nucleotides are TGTGCCAGCAGCTTATCAGCGAGCTCCTACAATGAGCAGTTCTTC. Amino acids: CASSLSASSYNEQFF.

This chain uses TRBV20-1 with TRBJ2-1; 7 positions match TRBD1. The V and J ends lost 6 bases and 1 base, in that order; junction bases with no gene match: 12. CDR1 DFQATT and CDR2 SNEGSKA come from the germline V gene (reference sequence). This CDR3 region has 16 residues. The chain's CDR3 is CSAKIFGTESYNEQFF. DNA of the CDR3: TGCAGTGCCAAGATTTTCGGGACAGAGTCCTACAATGAGCAGTTCTTC.

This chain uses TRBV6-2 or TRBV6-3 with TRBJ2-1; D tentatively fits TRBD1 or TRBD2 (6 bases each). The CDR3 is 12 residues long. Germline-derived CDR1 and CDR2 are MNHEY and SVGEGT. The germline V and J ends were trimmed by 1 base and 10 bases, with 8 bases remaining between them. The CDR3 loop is CASSYYGGEQFF. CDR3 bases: TGTGCCAGCAGTTACTACGGGGGCGAGCAGTTCTTC.

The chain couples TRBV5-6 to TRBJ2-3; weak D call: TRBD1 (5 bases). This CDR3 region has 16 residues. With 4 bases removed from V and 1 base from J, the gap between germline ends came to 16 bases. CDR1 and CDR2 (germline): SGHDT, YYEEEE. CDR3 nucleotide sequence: TGTGCCAGCAGCCTGACAGCGCCCCGGGGCACAGATACGCAGTATTTT. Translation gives CASSLTAPRGTDTQYF.

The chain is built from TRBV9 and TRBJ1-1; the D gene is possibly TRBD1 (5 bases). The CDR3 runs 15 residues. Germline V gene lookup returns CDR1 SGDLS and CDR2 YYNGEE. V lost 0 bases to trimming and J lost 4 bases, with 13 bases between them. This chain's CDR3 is CASSVEYRTSTEAFF. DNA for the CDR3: TGTGCCAGCAGCGTAGAATACAGGACTTCCACTGAAGCTTTCTTT. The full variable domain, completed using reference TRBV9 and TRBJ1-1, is DSGVTQTPKHLITATGQRVTLRCSPRSGDLSVYWYQQSLDQGLQFLIQYYNGEERAKGNILERFSAQQFPDLHSELNLSSLELGDSALYFCASSVEYRTSTEAFFGQGTRLTVV.

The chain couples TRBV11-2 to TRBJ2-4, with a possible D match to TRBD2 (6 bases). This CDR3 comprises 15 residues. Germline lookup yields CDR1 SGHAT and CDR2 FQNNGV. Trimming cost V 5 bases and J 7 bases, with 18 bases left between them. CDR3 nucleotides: TGTGCCAGCAGCCAACCCGGGGGTGCGGTGAACATTCAGTACTTC. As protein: CASSQPGGAVNIQYF.

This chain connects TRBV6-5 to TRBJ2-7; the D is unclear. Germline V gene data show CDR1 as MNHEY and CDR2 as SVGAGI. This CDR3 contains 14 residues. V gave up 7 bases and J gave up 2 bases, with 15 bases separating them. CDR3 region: CASTNYALAYEQYF. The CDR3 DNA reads TGTGCCAGCACGAACTATGCCCTTGCCTACGAGCAGTACTTC.

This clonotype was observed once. The CDR3 bases are TGTGCCAGCAGCTTATACGGTAACCAAGAGACCCAGTTCTTC. Amino acid sequence: CASSLYGNQETQFF. This chain joins TRBV7-2 and TRBJ2-5; no definite D call. TRBJ2-1 explains the end of the DNA better; the J call may be wrong. The CDR3 consists of 14 residues. Germline CDR1 is SGHTA and CDR2 is FQGNSA.

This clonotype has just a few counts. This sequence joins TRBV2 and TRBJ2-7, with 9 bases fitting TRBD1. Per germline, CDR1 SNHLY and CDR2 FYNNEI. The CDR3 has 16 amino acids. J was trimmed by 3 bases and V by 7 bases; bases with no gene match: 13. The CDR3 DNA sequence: TGTGCCAGCACCCCGATAGGACAGGGGATTCGCTACGAGCAGTACTTC. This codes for CASTPIGQGIRYEQYF.

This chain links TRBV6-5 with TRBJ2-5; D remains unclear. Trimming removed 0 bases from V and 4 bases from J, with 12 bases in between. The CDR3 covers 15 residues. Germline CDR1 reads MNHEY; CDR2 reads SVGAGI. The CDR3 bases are TGTGCCAGCAGTTACTCGATAGGGTATGGAGAGACCCAGTACTTC. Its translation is CASSYSIGYGETQYF.

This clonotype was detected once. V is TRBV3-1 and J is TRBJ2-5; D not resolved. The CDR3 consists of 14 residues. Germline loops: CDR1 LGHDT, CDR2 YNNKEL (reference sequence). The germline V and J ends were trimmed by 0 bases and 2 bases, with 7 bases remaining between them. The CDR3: CASSQEDLQETQYF. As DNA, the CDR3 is TGTGCCAGCAGCCAAGAGGACCTGCAAGAGACCCAGTACTTC.

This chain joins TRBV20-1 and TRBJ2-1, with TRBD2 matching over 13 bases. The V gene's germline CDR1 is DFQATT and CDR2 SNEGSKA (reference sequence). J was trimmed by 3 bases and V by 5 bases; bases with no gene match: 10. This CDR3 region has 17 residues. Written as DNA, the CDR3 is TGCAGTGCTCCGGGACTAGCGGGAATAGATCGCTACAATGAGCAGTTCTTC. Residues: CSAPGLAGIDRYNEQFF.

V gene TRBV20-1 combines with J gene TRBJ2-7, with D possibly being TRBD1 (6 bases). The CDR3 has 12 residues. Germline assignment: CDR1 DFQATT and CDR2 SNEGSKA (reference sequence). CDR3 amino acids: CRAQGTPYEQYF. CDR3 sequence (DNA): TGCAGGGCTCAGGGGACCCCCTACGAGCAGTACTTC.

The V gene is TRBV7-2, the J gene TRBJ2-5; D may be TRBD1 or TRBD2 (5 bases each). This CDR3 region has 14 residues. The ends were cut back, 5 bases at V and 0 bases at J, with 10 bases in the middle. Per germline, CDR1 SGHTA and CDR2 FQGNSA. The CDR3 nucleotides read TGTGCCAGCAGCCAGGGAGAGTACCAAGAGACCCAGTACTTC. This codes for CASSQGEYQETQYF. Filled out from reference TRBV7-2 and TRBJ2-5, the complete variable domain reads GAGVSQSPSNKVTEKGKDVELRCDPISGHTALYWYRQSLGQGLEFLIYFQGNSAPDKSGLPSDRFSAERTGGSVSTLTIQRTQQEDSAVYLCASSQGEYQETQYFGPGTRLLVL.

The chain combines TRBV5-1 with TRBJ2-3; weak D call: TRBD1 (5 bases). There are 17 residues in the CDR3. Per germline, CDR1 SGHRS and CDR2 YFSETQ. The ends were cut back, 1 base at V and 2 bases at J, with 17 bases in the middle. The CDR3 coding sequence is TGCGCCAGCAGCTTGCCCCCAGGGTCCTCGTCCACAGATACGCAGTATTTT. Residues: CASSLPPGSSSTDTQYF.

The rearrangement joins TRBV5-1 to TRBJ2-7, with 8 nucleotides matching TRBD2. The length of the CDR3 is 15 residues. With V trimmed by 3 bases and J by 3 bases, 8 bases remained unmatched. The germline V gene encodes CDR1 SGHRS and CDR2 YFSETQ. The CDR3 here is CASSSTGTSDYEQYF. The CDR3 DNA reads TGCGCCAGCAGCTCAACCGGGACTAGTGACTACGAGCAGTACTTC. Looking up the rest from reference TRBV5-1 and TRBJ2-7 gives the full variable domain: KAGVTQTPRYLIKTRGQQVTLSCSPISGHRSVSWYQQTPGQGLQFLFEYFSETQRNKGNFPGRFSGRQFSNSRSEMNVSTLELGDSALYLCASSSTGTSDYEQYFGPGTRLTVT.

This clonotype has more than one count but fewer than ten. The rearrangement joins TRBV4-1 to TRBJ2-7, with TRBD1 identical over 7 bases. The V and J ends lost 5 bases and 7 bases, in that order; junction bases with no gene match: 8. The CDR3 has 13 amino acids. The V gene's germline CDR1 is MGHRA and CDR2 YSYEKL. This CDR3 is CASSSRQGQEQYF. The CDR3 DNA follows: TGCGCCAGCAGCTCTCGACAGGGTCAAGAGCAGTACTTC.

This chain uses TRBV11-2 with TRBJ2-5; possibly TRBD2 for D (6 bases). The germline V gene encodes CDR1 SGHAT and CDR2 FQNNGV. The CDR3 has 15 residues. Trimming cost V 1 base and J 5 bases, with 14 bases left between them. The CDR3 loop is CASSLAGAHGETQYF. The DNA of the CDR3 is TGTGCCAGCAGCTTAGCGGGAGCGCACGGCGAGACCCAGTACTTC.

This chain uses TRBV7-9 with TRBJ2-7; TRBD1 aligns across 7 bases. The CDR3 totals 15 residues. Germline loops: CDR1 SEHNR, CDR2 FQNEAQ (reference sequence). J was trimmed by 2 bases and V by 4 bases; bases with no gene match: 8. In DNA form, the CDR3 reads TGTGCCAGCAGCTACACCCGGGACAGCCCCTACGAGCAGTACTTC. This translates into CASSYTRDSPYEQYF.

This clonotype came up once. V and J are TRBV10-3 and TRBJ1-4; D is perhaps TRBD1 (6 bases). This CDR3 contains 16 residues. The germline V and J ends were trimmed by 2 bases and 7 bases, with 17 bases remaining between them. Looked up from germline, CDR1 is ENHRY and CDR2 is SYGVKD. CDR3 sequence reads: CAISENPQGLSEKLFF. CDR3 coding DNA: TGTGCCATCAGTGAGAATCCACAGGGCCTTAGTGAAAAACTGTTTTTT.